What follows are 29 T cell receptor beta chains derived from one specimen sequenced in a study of blood T cell repertoires in COVID-19. The protocol was immunoSEQ multiplex PCR, while the TCRdb copy is restricted to in-frame clones and leaves out a portion. The table records 95,000 to 120,000 clones, about 80% of them present only once. The sequenced sample was peripheral blood. The receptors shown here come from a woman aged 35 to 49 with acute or convalescent COVID-19.

The chain recombines TRBV5-6 with TRBJ1-5, with a possible D match to TRBD1 (5 bases). The CDR3 is made up of 17 amino acids. V shed 3 bases and J shed 2 bases, with 18 bases lying between them. From germline, CDR1 is SGHDT and CDR2 YYEEEE. The CDR3 protein is CASSYNWGESGNQPQHF. CDR3 nucleotides: TGTGCCAGCAGCTATAATTGGGGGGAATCGGGCAATCAGCCCCAGCATTTT.

This chain links TRBV6-5 with TRBJ1-1; no firm D call. This CDR3 spans 15 amino acids. Germline V gene data show CDR1 as MNHEY and CDR2 as SVGAGI. V lost 0 bases to trimming and J lost 2 bases, with 10 bases between them. The CDR3 here is CASSYSTRSNTEAFF. The CDR3 nucleotides are TGTGCCAGCAGTTACTCCACGAGATCTAACACTGAAGCTTTCTTT.

This chain uses TRBV19 with TRBJ1-2, with 9 bases lining up with TRBD1. The trim removed 5 bases at V and 8 bases at J, leaving 3 bases unmatched. This CDR3 is built from 12 residues. The V gene's germline CDR1 is LNHDA and CDR2 SQIVND (reference sequence). The CDR3 bases are TGTGCCAGTAGTTTGGGGACAGGGGGCTACACCTTC. It codes for CASSLGTGGYTF.

The count of this clone is one. One junction end does not reproduce the germline sequence, and a read error may be involved. The chain uses TRBV2 and TRBJ2-7, with D possibly TRBD1 on 5 matching bases. Germline-derived CDR1 and CDR2 are SNHLY and FYNNEI. CDR3 length: 15 residues. The CDR3 is CASREGQGYSYEQYF. The CDR3, as DNA: TGTGCCAGCAGGGAAGGTCAGGGTTACTCCTACGAGCAGTACTTC.

The chain recombines TRBV14 with TRBJ1-2, with 7 positions matching TRBD1. The trim removed 2 bases at V and 2 bases at J, leaving 8 bases unmatched. The CDR3 is made up of 16 amino acids. Germline CDR1 is SGHDN and CDR2 is FVKESK. The CDR3 here is CASSQSEGAPNYGYTF. The CDR3 bases are TGTGCCAGCAGCCAAAGCGAGGGGGCGCCGAACTATGGCTACACCTTC.

For this clone: The identical CDR3 is also encoded by other nucleotide sequences in the sample. The chain joins TRBV4-3 to TRBJ2-2; the D is unclear. Germline V gives CDR1 LGHNA, CDR2 YSLEER. This CDR3 comprises 13 residues. Trimming pared 4 bases from V and 5 bases from J, leaving 8 bases between. DNA of the CDR3: TGCGCCAGCAGCCCGGCCAGGACCGGGGAGCTGTTTTTT. Amino acids: CASSPARTGELFF.

V gene TRBV7-2 combines with J gene TRBJ2-2; TRBD1 matches at 7 bases. With 7 bases clipped from V and 4 bases from J, the junction kept 12 bases outside the gene matches. This CDR3 has 16 residues. Germline V gives CDR1 SGHTA, CDR2 FQGNSA. The chain's CDR3 is CASTQETGKFTGELFF. The CDR3 coding sequence is TGTGCCAGCACCCAAGAGACAGGGAAGTTCACCGGGGAGCTGTTTTTT.

The chain joins TRBV4-1 to TRBJ1-4, with 8 bases fitting TRBD1. This CDR3 has 15 amino acids. Germline assignment: CDR1 MGHRA and CDR2 YSYEKL. After removal of 1 base from V and 5 bases from J, the junction contained 3 bases not matched to a gene. CDR3 amino acids: CASSQGDRRNEKLFF. In DNA form, the CDR3 reads TGCGCCAGCAGCCAAGGGGACAGGCGAAATGAAAAACTGTTTTTT.

The chain combines TRBV3-1 (or the pseudogene TRBV3-2) with TRBJ2-1; D might be TRBD2 (7 bases). The CDR3 runs 14 residues. V was trimmed by 5 bases and J by 9 bases, leaving 17 bases between them. CDR1 LGHDT and CDR2 YNNKEL come from the germline V gene (reference sequence). In nucleotides, the CDR3 is TGTGCCAGCAGCATCCTCCCGGGGGGCGCTGAGCAGTTCTTC. Translated, it gives CASSILPGGAEQFF.

The rearrangement joins TRBV19 to TRBJ2-6; TRBD1 matches 8 bases. The CDR3 extends over 16 amino acids. J lost 1 base, V lost 5 bases, and 4 bases had no gene match. Per the germline V gene, CDR1 is LNHDA and CDR2 is SQIVND (reference sequence). The CDR3 sequence is CASSFGQGSGANVLTF. The CDR3 region has the DNA TGTGCCAGTAGTTTCGGACAGGGATCTGGGGCCAACGTCCTGACTTTC.

This chain connects TRBV19 to TRBJ1-5; tentatively, D is TRBD1 (6 bases). This CDR3 region has 16 residues. Trimming stripped 1 base from V and 5 bases from J, with 15 bases between. Germline lookup yields CDR1 LNHDA and CDR2 SQIVND (reference sequence). CDR3 sequence: CASSIAGVGIDQPQHF. As DNA, the CDR3 is TGTGCCAGTAGTATAGCAGGGGTGGGAATAGATCAGCCCCAGCATTTT.

The J gene is TRBJ1-6, the V gene TRBV9, with 7 nucleotides matching TRBD1. Trimming cost V 3 bases and J 9 bases; bases outside gene matches: 9. The CDR3 covers 15 residues. Germline CDR1 is SGDLS and CDR2 is YYNGEE. CDR3 nucleotide sequence: TGTGCCAGCAGCGCCCGACAGGGAACGAGTTCACCCCTCCACTTT. The encoded protein is CASSARQGTSSPLHF.

The chain employs TRBV19 and TRBJ1-2, with a weak D call TRBD1 (6 bases). Trimming took off 10 bases at V and 2 bases at J, with 20 bases between the two ends. Germline V gene lookup returns CDR1 LNHDA and CDR2 SQIVND (reference sequence). There are 15 residues in the CDR3. The CDR3 spells CATKIGGASNYGYTF. For the CDR3, the DNA is TGTGCCACAAAAATAGGGGGGGCCTCGAACTATGGCTACACCTTC.

J is TRBJ2-2 and V is TRBV2; TRBD1 agrees at 7 bases. The CDR3 consists of 15 residues. V was pared by 3 bases and J by 4 bases, with 5 bases of the junction left unmatched. Germline V gene data show CDR1 as SNHLY and CDR2 as FYNNEI. In nucleotides, the CDR3 is TGTGCCAGCAGTGAGAGGGGGCACGGCACCGGGGAGCTGTTTTTT. Protein: CASSERGHGTGELFF.

J is TRBJ2-1 and V is TRBV24-1; 8 nucleotides align to TRBD2. V dropped 1 base and J dropped 4; count of bases not matched to a gene: 8. Germline-derived CDR1 and CDR2 are KGHDR and SFDVKD. This CDR3 has 17 amino acids. The CDR3 here is CATSDFGGAGRYNEQFF. The CDR3 DNA reads as TGTGCCACCAGTGATTTCGGGGGGGCGGGAAGGTACAATGAGCAGTTCTTC.

The rearrangement joins TRBV5-1 to TRBJ2-1; 8 positions agree with TRBD2. V lost 0 bases to trimming and J lost 9 bases; unmatched junction nucleotides: 8. This CDR3 has 15 residues. Germline V gives CDR1 SGHRS, CDR2 YFSETQ. The chain's CDR3 is CASSLAFGGASEQFF. CDR3 coding DNA: TGCGCCAGCAGCTTGGCATTCGGGGGGGCCTCTGAGCAGTTCTTC.

The chain has TRBV6-5 and TRBJ2-6; D is perhaps TRBD2 (6 bases). V was clipped by 2 bases and J by 2 bases, with 7 bases between them. Germline lookup yields CDR1 MNHEY and CDR2 SVGAGI. This CDR3 is built from 15 residues. DNA for the CDR3: TGTGCCAGCAGTTACACTAGCCCTGGGGCCAACGTCCTGACTTTC. Its translation is CASSYTSPGANVLTF.

The chain carries TRBV9 and TRBJ2-1, with 7 nucleotides matching TRBD2. Germline V gives CDR1 SGDLS, CDR2 YYNGEE. The CDR3 is 16 amino acids. V shed 4 bases, J shed 4 bases, and the junction held 11 bases outside the gene matches. In DNA form, the CDR3 reads TGTGCCAGCAGCCCTCAAAGCGGGGCGCTTTACAATGAGCAGTTCTTC. It is translated as CASSPQSGALYNEQFF.

This clone was seen a single time. In DNA form, the CDR3 reads TGTGCCAGCAGCGTAGACAGTCATCAGCCCCAGCATTTT. Amino acid sequence: CASSVDSHQPQHF. V and J are TRBV9 and TRBJ1-5; D unresolved. The CDR3 has 13 amino acids. CDR1 is SGDLS, CDR2 YYNGEE, per germline. With 0 bases removed from V and 5 bases from J, the gap between germline ends came to 6 bases.

The chain couples TRBV21-1 to TRBJ2-1; the D segment call TRBD2 is taken from the table without a DNA check. TRBV21-1 is tagged as a pseudogene. The CDR3 spans 17 residues. CDR3 DNA: TGTGCCAGCAGCGGCCATAGTGAGTCCTCGACTCGAGGTGAGCAGTTCTTC. It specifies CASSGHSESSTRGEQFF.

This clone was seen more than once but under ten times. The chain has TRBV12-3 or TRBV12-4 and TRBJ1-1, with D perhaps TRBD1 (6 bases). This CDR3 has 13 amino acids. Trimming pared 0 bases from V and 4 bases from J, leaving 6 bases between. This CDR3 is CASSLAGGTEAFF. CDR3 DNA sequence: TGTGCCAGCAGTTTAGCAGGGGGCACTGAAGCTTTCTTT.

In this sample, this clone turned up a few times. The V call is TRBV27, the J call TRBJ2-2; D remains ambiguous. Germline assignment: CDR1 MNHEY and CDR2 SMNVEV (reference sequence). The CDR3 totals 13 residues. V dropped 5 bases and J dropped 8 bases, with 12 bases sitting between them. CDR3 sequence reads: CASSDWASGELFF. CDR3 nucleotide sequence: TGTGCCAGCAGTGATTGGGCTTCGGGGGAGCTGTTTTTT.

The chain has TRBV5-6 and TRBJ2-1; 9 bases match TRBD1. Germline values: CDR1 SGHDT, CDR2 YYEEEE. This CDR3 is built from 16 residues. Trimming took 0 bases from V and 7 from J; bases not matched to a gene: 8. The CDR3 reads CASSLVAAGTGNEQFF. The CDR3 coding sequence is TGTGCCAGCAGCTTGGTTGCGGCAGGGACAGGGAATGAGCAGTTCTTC.

This clone was detected only once. The CDR3: CASSILQGTYEQYF. In nucleotides, the CDR3 is TGTGCCAGTAGTATTCTCCAGGGTACCTACGAGCAGTACTTC. This chain uses TRBV19 with TRBJ2-7; D might be TRBD1 (5 bases). The CDR3 is 14 residues long. V dropped 3 bases and J dropped 2 bases, with 11 bases sitting between them. Germline loops: CDR1 LNHDA, CDR2 SQIVND (reference sequence).

This clone was seen once. The CDR3 loop reads CASSPGRVAGGPNTGELFF. CDR3 DNA sequence: TGTGCCAGTAGTCCGGGGAGAGTAGCGGGGGGACCGAACACCGGGGAGCTGTTTTTT. The chain combines TRBV19 with TRBJ2-2; TRBD2 aligns across 10 bases. Germline-derived CDR1 and CDR2 are LNHDA and SQIVND (reference sequence). The CDR3 length is 19 residues. The junction had 12 bases not matched to a gene; V was cut back by 5 bases and J by 0 bases.

This clone was detected a few times. V is TRBV18 and J is TRBJ1-1; TRBD1 agrees at 7 bases. With 6 bases clipped from V and 0 bases from J, the junction kept 7 bases outside the gene matches. CDR3 length: 15 amino acids. Germline V lookup: CDR1 KGHSH, CDR2 LQKENI. CDR3 amino acids: CASSREGQMNTEAFF. CDR3 DNA sequence: TGTGCCAGCTCCCGAGAGGGACAGATGAACACTGAAGCTTTCTTT. Based on the CDR3 plus reference TRBV18 and TRBJ1-1, the full variable domain is NAGVMQNPRHLVRRRGQEARLRCSPMKGHSHVYWYRQLPEEGLKFMVYLQKENIIDESGMPKERFSAEFPKEGPSILRIQQVVRGDSAAYFCASSREGQMNTEAFFGQGTRLTVV.

This chain connects TRBV6-2 or TRBV6-3 to TRBJ2-3, with 11 bases aligning to TRBD1. Germline V gene lookup returns CDR1 MNHEY and CDR2 SVGEGT. This CDR3 spans 15 amino acids. With V trimmed by 4 bases and J by 4 bases, 4 bases remained unmatched. In nucleotides, the CDR3 is TGTGCCAGCAGTTGGGGGGGACAGGGGGCAGATACGCAGTATTTT. It is translated as CASSWGGQGADTQYF.

The chain is built from TRBV30 and TRBJ1-6, with D uncertain. CDR3 length: 14 amino acids. Germline CDR1 and CDR2: GTSNPN and SVGIG (reference sequence). V was clipped by 1 base and J by 8 bases, with 12 bases between them. The chain's CDR3 is CAWSAVPGDSPLHF. The CDR3 DNA reads as TGTGCCTGGAGTGCTGTGCCAGGTGATTCACCCCTCCACTTT.

This clone was picked up one time. This chain connects TRBV3-1 (or the pseudogene TRBV3-2) to TRBJ2-1; 9 nucleotides line up with TRBD2. The ends lost 4 bases at V and 4 bases at J; junction bases unmatched: 8. CDR1 LGHDT and CDR2 YNNKEL come from the germline V gene (reference sequence). The CDR3 contains 16 residues. CDR3: CASSLAGLAGYNEQFF. In nucleotides, the CDR3 is TGTGCCAGCAGCCTCGCGGGACTAGCAGGGTACAATGAGCAGTTCTTC.